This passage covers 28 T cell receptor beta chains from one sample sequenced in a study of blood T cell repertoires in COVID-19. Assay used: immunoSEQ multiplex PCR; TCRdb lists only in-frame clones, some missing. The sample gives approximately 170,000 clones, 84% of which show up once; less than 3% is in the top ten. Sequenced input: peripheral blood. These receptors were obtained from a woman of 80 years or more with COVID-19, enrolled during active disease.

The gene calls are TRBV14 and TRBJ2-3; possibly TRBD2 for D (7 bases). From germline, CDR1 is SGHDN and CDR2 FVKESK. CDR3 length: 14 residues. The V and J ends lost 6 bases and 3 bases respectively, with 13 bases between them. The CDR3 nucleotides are TGTGCCAGCAGATTGGGGGGGCCGACAGATACGCAGTATTTT. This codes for CASRLGGPTDTQYF.

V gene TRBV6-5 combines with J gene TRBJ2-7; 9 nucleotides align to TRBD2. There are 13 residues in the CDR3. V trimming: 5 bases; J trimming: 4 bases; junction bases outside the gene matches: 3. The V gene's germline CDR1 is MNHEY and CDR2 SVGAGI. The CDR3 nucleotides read TGTGCCAGCAGTAGCGGGGGGTCGTACGAGCAGTACTTC. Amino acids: CASSSGGSYEQYF.

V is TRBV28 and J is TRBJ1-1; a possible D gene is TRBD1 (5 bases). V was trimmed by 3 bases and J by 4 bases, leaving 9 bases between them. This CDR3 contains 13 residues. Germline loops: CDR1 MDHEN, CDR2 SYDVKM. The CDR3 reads CASSFGGGTEAFF. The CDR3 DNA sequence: TGTGCCAGCAGTTTTGGGGGGGGCACTGAAGCTTTCTTT.

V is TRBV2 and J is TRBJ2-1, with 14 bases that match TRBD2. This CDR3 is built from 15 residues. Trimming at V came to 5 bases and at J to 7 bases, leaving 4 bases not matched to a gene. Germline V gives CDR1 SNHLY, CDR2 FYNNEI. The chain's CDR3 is CASSPGLAGGNEQFF. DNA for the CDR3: TGTGCCAGCAGTCCCGGACTAGCGGGGGGTAATGAGCAGTTCTTC.

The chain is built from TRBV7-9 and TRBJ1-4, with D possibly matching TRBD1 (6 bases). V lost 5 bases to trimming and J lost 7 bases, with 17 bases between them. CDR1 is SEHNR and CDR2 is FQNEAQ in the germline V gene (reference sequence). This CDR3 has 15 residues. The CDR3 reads CASSLAQGKGEKLFF. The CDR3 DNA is TGTGCCAGCAGCCTCGCGCAGGGGAAGGGTGAAAAACTGTTTTTT. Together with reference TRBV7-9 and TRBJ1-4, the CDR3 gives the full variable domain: DTGVSQNPRHKITKRGQNVTFRCDPISEHNRLYWYRQTLGQGPEFLTYFQNEAQLEKSRLLSDRFSAERPKGSFSTLEIQRTEQGDSAMYLCASSLAQGKGEKLFFGSGTQLSVL.

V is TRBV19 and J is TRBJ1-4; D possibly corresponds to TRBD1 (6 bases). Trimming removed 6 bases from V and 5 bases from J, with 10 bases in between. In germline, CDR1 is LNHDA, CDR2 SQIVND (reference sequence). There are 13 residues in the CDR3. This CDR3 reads CASRRTENEKLFF. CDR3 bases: TGTGCCAGTAGAAGGACAGAAAATGAAAAACTGTTTTTT.

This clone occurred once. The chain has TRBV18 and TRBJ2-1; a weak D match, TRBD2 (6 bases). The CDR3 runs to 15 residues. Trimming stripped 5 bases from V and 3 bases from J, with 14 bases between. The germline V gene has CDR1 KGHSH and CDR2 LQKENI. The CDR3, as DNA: TGTGCCAGCTCAAACGGGCGGGGCTTCTACAATGAGCAGTTCTTC. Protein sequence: CASSNGRGFYNEQFF.

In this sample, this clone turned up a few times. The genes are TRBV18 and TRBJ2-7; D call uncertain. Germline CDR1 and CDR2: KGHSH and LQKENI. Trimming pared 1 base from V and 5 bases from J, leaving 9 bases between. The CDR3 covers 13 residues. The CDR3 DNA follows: TGTGCCAGCTCACCACACTACGGAGACGAGCAGTACTTC. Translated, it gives CASSPHYGDEQYF.

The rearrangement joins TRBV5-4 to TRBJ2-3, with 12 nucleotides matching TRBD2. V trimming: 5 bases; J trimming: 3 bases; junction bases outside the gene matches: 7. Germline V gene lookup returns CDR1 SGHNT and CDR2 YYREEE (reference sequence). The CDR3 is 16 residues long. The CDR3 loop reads CASSIRLAGETDTQYF. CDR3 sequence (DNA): TGTGCCAGCAGTATAAGACTAGCGGGGGAAACAGATACGCAGTATTTT. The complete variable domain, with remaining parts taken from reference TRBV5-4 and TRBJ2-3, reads ETGVTQSPTHLIKTRGQQVTLRCSSQSGHNTVSWYQQALGQGPQFIFQYYREEENGRGNFPPRFSGLQFPNYSSELNVNALELDDSALYLCASSIRLAGETDTQYFGPGTRLTVL.

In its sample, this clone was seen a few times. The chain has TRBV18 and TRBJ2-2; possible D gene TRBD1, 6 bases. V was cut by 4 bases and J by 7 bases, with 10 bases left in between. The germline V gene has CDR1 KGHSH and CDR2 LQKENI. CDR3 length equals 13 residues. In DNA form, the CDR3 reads TGTGCCAGCTCACAACAACAGGGCGGGGAGCTGTTTTTT. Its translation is CASSQQQGGELFF.

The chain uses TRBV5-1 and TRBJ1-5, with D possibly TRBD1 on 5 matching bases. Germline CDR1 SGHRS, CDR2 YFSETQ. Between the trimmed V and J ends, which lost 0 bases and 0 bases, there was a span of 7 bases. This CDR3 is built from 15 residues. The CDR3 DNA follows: TGCGCCAGCAGCTTGGGACAGACTAGCAATCAGCCCCAGCATTTT. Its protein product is CASSLGQTSNQPQHF.

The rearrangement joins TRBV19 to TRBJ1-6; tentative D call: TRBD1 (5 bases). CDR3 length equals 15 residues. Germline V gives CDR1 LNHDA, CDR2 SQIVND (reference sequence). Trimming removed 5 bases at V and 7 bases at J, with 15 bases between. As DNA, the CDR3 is TGTGCCAGTAGTGGATCGGGACTCTACAATTCACCCCTCCACTTT. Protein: CASSGSGLYNSPLHF.

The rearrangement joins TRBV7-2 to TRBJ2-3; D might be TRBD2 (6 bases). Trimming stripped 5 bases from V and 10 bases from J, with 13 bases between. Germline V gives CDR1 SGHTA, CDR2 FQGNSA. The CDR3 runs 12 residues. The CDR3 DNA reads TGTGCCAGCAGCGCTGCGGGACTCCCGCAGTATTTT. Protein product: CASSAAGLPQYF.

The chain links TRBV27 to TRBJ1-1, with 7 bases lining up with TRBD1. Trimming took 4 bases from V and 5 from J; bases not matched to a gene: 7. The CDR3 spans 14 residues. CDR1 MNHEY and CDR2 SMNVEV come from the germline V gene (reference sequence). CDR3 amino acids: CASSSTGKGTEAFF. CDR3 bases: TGTGCCAGCAGTTCGACAGGGAAGGGGACTGAAGCTTTCTTT.

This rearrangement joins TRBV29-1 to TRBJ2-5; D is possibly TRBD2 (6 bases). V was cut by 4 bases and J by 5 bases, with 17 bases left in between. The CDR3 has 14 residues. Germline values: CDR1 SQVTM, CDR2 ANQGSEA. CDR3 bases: TGCAGCGTTGCCCCCTCCACTAGCACGGAGACCCAGTACTTC. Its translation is CSVAPSTSTETQYF.

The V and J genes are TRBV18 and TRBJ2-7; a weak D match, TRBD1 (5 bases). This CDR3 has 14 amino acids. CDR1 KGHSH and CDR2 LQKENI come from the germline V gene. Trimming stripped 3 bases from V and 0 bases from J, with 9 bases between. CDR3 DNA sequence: TGTGCCAGCTCACCTAGGGGTAGCTCCTACGAGCAGTACTTC. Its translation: CASSPRGSSYEQYF.

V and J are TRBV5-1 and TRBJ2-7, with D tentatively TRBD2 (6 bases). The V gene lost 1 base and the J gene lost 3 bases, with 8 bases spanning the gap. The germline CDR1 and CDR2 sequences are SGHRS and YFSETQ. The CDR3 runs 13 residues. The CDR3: CASSLSSDYEQYF. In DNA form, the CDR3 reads TGCGCCAGCAGCTTGTCTAGCGACTACGAGCAGTACTTC.

CDR3 nucleotides: TGCGCCAGCAGCCAGACAGGACGGTTTAGTTCACCCCTCCACTTT. Translation gives CASSQTGRFSSPLHF. V is TRBV4-3 and J is TRBJ1-6; D is possibly TRBD1 (6 bases). Germline assignment: CDR1 LGHNA and CDR2 YSLEER. CDR3 size: 15 residues. The V end lost 3 bases, the J end lost 9 bases, and 15 bases lay between the germline ends.

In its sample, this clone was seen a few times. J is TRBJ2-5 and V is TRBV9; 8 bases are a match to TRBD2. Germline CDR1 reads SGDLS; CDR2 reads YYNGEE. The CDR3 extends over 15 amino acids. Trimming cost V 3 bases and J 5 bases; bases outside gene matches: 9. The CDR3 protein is CASSESGGPRETQYF. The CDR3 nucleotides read TGTGCCAGCAGCGAGTCGGGAGGGCCTAGGGAGACCCAGTACTTC.

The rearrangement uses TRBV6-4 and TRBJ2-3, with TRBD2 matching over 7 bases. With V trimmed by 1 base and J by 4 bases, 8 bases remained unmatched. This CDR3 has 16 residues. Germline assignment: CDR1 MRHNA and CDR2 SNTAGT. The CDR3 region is CASSDWAGVTADTQYF. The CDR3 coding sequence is TGTGCCAGCAGTGACTGGGCGGGAGTGACGGCAGATACGCAGTATTTT.

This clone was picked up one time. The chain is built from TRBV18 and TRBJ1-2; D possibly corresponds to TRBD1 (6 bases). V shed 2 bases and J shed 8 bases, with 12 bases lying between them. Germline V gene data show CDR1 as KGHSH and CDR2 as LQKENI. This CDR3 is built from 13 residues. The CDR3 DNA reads TGTGCCAGCTCACCAAGAGGGGGAGAAGGCTACACCTTC. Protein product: CASSPRGGEGYTF.

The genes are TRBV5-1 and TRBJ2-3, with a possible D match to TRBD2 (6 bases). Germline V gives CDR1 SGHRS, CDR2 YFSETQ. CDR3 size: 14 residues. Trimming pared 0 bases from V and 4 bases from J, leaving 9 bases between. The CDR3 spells CASSLGGVPDTQYF. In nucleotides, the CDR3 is TGCGCCAGCAGCTTGGGCGGGGTCCCAGATACGCAGTATTTT.

The CDR3 bases are TGTGCCAGCTCACCCCTAGAAGATAATTCACCCCTCCACTTT. Translation gives CASSPLEDNSPLHF. The V call is TRBV18, the J call TRBJ1-6; no definite D call. Germline CDR1 reads KGHSH; CDR2 reads LQKENI. The CDR3 contains 14 residues. V lost 3 bases and J 5 bases, leaving 8 bases between the germline ends.

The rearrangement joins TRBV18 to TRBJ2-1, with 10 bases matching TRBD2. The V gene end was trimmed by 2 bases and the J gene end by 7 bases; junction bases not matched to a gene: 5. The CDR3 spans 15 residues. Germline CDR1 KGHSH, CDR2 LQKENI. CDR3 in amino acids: CASSPKRGGKNEQFF. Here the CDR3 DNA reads TGTGCCAGCTCACCAAAGCGGGGGGGCAAAAATGAGCAGTTCTTC.

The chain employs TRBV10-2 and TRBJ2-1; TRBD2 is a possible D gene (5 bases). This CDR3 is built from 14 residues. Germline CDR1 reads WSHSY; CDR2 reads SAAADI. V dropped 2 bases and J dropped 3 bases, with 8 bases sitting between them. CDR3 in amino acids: CASSEPRGYNEQFF. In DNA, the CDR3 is TGCGCCAGCAGTGAGCCCCGGGGCTACAATGAGCAGTTCTTC.

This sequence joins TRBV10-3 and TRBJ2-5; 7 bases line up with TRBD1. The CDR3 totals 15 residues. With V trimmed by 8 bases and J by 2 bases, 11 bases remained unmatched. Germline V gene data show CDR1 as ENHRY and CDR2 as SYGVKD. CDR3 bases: TGTGCCATCGGCGCCCGGGACAGCGCTCAAGAGACCCAGTACTTC. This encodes CAIGARDSAQETQYF.

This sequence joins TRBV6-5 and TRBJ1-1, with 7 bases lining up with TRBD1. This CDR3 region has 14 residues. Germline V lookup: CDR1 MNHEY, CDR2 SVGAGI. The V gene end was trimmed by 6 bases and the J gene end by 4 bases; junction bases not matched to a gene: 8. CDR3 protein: CASRRRQGITEAFF. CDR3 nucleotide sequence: TGTGCCAGCAGGCGGAGACAGGGAATCACTGAAGCTTTCTTT.

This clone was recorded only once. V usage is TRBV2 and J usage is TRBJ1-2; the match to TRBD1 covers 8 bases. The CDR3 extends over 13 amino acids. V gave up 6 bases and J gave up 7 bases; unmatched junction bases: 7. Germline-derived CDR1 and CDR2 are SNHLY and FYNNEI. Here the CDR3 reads CASRIDRGSGYTF. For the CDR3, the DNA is TGTGCCAGCAGGATCGACAGGGGCTCTGGCTACACCTTC.